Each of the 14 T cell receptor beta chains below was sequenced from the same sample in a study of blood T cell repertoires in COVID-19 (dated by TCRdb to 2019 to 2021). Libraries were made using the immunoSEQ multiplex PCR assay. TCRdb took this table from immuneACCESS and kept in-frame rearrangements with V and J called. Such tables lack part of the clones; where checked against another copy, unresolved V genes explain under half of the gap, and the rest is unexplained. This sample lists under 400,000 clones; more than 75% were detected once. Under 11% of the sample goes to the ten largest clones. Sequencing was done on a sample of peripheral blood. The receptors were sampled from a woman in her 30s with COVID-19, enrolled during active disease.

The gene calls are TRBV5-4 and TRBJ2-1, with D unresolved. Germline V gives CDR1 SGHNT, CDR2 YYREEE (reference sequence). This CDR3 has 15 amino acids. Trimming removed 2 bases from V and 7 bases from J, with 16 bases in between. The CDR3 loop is CASSFPGSLGNEQFF. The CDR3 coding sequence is TGTGCCAGCAGCTTTCCGGGTAGCCTCGGGAATGAGCAGTTCTTC. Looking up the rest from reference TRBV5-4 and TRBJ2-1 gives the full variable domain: ETGVTQSPTHLIKTRGQQVTLRCSSQSGHNTVSWYQQALGQGPQFIFQYYREEENGRGNFPPRFSGLQFPNYSSELNVNALELDDSALYLCASSFPGSLGNEQFFGPGTRLTVL.

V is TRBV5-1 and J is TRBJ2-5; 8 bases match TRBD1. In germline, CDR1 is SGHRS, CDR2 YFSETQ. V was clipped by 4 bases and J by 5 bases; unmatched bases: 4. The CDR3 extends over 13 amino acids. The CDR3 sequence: CASSVRGQETQYF. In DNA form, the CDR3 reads TGCGCCAGCAGCGTCAGGGGGCAGGAGACCCAGTACTTC.

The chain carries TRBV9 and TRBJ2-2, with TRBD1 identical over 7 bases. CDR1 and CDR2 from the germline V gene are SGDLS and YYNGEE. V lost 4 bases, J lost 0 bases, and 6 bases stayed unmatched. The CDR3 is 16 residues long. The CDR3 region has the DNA TGTGCCAGCAGCCCGGGAACAGGGGCGAACACCGGGGAGCTGTTTTTT. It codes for CASSPGTGANTGELFF.

The CDR3 sequence: CASSEWTGPGETQYF. DNA of the CDR3: TGTGCCAGCAGCGAATGGACAGGGCCTGGAGAGACCCAGTACTTC. This sequence joins TRBV9 and TRBJ2-5; 8 nucleotides align to TRBD1. Per the germline V gene, CDR1 is SGDLS and CDR2 is YYNGEE. With 3 bases clipped from V and 4 bases from J, the junction kept 8 bases outside the gene matches. The CDR3 extends over 15 amino acids.

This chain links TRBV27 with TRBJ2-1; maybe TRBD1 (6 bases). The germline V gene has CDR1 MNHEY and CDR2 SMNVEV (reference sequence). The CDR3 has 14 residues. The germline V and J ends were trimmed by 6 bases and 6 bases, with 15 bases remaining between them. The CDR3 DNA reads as TGTGCCAGCAGAATGGGACACCTATCCAATGAGCAGTTCTTC. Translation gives CASRMGHLSNEQFF.

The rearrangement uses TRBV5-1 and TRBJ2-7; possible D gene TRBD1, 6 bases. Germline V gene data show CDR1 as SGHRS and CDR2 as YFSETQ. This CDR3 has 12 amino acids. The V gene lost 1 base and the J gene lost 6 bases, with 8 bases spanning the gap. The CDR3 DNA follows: TGCGCCAGCAGCTTGCCAGGGGCCGAGCAGTACTTC. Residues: CASSLPGAEQYF.

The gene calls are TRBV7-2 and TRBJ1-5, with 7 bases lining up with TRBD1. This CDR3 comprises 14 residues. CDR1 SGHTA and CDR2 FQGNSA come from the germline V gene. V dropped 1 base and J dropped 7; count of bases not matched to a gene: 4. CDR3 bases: TGTGCCAGCAGCTTAGTACCAGGGGGGCAGCCCCAGCATTTT. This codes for CASSLVPGGQPQHF.

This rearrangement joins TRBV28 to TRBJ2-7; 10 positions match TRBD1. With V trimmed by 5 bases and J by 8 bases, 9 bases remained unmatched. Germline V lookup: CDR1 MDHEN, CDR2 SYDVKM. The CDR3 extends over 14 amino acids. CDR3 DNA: TGTGCCAGCAGTCACGACAGGGGGCGGACTCAGCAGTACTTC. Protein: CASSHDRGRTQQYF.

The CDR3 spells CASSFSGAAYNEQFF. In nucleotides, the CDR3 is TGTGCCAGCAGTTTTAGCGGTGCGGCCTACAATGAGCAGTTCTTC. The chain joins TRBV6-2 or TRBV6-3 to TRBJ2-1; D is perhaps TRBD2 (6 bases). The V and J ends lost 4 bases and 2 bases respectively, with 12 bases between them. Germline V gives CDR1 MNHEY, CDR2 SVGEGT. The CDR3 loop spans 15 amino acids.

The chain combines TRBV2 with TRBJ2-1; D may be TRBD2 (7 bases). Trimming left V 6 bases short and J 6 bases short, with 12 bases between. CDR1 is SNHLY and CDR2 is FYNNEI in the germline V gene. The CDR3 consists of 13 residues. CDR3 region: CASRSGGGNEQFF. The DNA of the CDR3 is TGTGCCAGCAGGTCGGGGGGCGGCAATGAGCAGTTCTTC.

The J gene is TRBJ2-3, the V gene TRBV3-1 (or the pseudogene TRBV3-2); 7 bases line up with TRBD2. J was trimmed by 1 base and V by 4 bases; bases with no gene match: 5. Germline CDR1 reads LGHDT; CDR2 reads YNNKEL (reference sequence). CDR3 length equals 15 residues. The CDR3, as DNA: TGTGCCAGCAGCCTGAGAGCGGGACGCACAGATACGCAGTATTTT. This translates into CASSLRAGRTDTQYF.

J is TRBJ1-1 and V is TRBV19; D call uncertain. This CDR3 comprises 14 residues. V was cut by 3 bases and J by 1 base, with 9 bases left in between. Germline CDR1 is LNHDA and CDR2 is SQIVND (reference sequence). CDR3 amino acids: CASSILPGNTEAFF. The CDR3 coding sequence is TGTGCCAGTAGTATCTTACCAGGGAACACTGAAGCTTTCTTT.

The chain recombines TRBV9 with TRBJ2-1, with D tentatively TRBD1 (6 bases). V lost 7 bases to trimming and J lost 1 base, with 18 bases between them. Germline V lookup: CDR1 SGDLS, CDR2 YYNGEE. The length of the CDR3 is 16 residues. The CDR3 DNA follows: TGTGCCAGCGGGGGAGACAGGCTCTTTTCCTACAATGAGCAGTTCTTC. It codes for CASGGDRLFSYNEQFF.

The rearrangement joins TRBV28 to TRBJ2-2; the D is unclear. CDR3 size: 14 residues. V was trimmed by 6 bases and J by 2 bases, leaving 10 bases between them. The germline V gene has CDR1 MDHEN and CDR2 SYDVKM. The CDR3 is CASRVTVNTGELFF. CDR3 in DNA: TGTGCCAGCAGGGTCACAGTAAACACCGGGGAGCTGTTTTTT. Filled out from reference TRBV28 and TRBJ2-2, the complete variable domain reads DVKVTQSSRYLVKRTGEKVFLECVQDMDHENMFWYRQDPGLGLRLIYFSYDVKMKEKGDIPEGYSVSREKKERFSLILESASTNQTSMYLCASRVTVNTGELFFGEGSRLTVL.